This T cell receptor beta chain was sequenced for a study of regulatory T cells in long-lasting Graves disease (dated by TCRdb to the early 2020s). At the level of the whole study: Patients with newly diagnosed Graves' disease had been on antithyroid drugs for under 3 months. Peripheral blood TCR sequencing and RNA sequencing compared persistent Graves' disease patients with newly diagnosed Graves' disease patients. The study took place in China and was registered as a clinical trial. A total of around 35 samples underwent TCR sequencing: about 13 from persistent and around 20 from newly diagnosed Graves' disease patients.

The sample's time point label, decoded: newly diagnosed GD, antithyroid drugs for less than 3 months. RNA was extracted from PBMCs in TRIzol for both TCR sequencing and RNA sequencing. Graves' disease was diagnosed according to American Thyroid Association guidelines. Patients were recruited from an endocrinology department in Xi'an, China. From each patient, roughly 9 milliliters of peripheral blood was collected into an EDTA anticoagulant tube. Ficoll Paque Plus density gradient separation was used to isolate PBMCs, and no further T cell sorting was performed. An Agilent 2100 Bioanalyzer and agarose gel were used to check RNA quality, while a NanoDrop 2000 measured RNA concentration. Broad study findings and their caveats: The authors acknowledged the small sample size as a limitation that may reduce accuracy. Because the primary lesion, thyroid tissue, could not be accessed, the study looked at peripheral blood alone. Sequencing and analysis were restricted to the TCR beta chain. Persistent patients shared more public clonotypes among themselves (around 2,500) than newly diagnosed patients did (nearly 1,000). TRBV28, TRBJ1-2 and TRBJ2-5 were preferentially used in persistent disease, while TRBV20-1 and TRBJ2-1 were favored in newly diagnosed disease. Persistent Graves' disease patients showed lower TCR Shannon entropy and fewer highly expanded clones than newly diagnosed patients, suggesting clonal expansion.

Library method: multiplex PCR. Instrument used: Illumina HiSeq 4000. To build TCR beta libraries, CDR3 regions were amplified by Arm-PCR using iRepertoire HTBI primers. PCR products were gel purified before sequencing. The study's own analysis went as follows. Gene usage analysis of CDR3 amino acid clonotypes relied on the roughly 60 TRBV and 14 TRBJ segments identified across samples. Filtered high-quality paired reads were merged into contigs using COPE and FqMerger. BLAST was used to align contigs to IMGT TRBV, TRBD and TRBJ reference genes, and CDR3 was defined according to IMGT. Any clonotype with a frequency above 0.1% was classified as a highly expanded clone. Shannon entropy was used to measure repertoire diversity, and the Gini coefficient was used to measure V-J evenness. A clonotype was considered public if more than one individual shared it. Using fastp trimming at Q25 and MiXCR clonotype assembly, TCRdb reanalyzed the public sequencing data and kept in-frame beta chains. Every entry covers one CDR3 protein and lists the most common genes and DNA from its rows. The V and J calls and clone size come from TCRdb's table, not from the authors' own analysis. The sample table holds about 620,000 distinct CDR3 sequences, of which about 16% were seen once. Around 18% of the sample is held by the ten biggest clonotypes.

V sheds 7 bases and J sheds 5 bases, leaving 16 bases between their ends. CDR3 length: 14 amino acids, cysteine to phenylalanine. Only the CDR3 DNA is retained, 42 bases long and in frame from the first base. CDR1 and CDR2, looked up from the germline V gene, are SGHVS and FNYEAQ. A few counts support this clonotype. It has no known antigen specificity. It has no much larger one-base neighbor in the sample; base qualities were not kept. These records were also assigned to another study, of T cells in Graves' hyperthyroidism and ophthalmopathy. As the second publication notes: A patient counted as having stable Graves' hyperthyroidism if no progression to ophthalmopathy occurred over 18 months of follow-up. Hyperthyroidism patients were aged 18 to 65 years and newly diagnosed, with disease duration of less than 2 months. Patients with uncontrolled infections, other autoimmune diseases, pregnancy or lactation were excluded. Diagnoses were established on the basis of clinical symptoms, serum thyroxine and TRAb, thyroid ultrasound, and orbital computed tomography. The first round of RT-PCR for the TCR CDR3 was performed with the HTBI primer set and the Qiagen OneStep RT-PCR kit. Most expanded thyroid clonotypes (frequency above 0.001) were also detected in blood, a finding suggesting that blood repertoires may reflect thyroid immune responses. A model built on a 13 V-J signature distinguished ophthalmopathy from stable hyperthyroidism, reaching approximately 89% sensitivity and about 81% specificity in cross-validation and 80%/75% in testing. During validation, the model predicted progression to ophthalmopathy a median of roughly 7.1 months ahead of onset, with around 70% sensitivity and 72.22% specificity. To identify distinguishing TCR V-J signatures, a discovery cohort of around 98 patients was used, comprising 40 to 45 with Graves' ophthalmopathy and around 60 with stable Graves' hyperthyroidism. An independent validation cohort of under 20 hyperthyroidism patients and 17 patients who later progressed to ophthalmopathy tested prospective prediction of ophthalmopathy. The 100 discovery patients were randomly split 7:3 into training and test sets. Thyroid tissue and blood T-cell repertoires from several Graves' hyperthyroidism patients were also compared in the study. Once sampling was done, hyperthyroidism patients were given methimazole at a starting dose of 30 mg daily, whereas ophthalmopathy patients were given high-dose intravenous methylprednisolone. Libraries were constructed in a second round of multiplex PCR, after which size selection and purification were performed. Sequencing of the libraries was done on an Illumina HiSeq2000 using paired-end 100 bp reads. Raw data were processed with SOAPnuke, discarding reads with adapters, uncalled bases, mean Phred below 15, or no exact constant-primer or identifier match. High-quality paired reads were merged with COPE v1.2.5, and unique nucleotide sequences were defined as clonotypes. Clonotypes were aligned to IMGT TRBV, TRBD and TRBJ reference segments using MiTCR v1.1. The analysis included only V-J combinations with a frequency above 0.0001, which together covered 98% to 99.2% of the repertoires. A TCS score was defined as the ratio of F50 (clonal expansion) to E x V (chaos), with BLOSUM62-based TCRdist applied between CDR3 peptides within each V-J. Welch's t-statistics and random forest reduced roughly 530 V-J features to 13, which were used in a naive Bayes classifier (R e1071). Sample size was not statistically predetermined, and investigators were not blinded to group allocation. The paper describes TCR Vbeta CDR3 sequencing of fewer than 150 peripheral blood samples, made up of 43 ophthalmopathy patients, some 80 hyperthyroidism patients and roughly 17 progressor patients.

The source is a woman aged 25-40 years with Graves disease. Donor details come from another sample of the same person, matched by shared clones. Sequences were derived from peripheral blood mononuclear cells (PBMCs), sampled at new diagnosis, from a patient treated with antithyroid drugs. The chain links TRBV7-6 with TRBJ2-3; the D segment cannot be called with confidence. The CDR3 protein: CASNEWSWGDTQYF. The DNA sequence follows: TGTGCCAGCAACGAGTGGAGTTGGGGAGATACGCAGTATTTT.